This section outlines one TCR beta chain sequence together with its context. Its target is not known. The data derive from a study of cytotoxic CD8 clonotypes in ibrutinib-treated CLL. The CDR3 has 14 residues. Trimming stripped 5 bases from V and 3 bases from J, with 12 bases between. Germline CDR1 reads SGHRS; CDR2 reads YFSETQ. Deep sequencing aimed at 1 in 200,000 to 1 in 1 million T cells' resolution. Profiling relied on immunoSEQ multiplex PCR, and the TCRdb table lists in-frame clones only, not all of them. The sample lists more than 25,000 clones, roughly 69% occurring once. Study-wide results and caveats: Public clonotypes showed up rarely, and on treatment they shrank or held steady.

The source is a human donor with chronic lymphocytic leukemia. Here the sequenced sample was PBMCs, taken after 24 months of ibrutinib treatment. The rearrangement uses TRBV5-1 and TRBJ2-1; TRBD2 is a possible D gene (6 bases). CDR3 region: CASSRGDDYNEQFF. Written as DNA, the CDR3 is TGCGCCAGCAGTCGCGGGGATGACTACAATGAGCAGTTCTTC.